This T cell receptor (beta chain) originates from a study of T cells in Graves' hyperthyroidism and ophthalmopathy (dated by TCRdb to between 2019 and 2020). In terms of the full investigation: Peripheral blood was collected at initial diagnosis, before any treatment. TCR V-J signatures able to tell the groups apart were searched for in a discovery cohort of 100 patients, of whom around 42 had Graves' ophthalmopathy and around 58 had stable Graves' hyperthyroidism. In roughly six Graves' hyperthyroidism patients, the study also compared T-cell repertoires from thyroid tissue with T-cell repertoires from blood. The 100 discovery patients were divided at random into training and test sets in a 7:3 ratio. An independent validation cohort of some 18 hyperthyroidism patients and about 16 patients who later progressed to ophthalmopathy tested prospective prediction of ophthalmopathy. TCR Vbeta CDR3 sequencing of 130 to 150 peripheral blood samples (43 ophthalmopathy, about 80 hyperthyroidism and approximately 17 progressor patients) is reported in the paper. After blood sampling, hyperthyroidism patients were treated with methimazole at a starting dose of 30 mg daily, and ophthalmopathy patients were treated with high-dose intravenous methylprednisolone.

The CDR3 spans 15 residues, from the cysteine through the phenylalanine. Here the CDR3 DNA is all that survives: 45 bases in frame from base 1. The germline V end is reduced by 5 bases and the J end by 8 bases; junction bases left unmatched: 5. Looking up the germline V gene yields CDR1 SGHNT and CDR2 YENEEA. Hyperthyroidism patients were newly diagnosed, had a disease duration of under 2 months, and were aged 18 to 65 years. Patients with uncontrolled infections, other autoimmune diseases, pregnancy or lactation were excluded. Diagnoses were established on the basis of clinical symptoms, serum thyroxine and TRAb, thyroid ultrasound, and orbital computed tomography. For progressor patients, blood was drawn at the first diagnosis of hyperthyroidism, before any ophthalmopathy symptoms had appeared. PBMCs were isolated from more than 8 ml of fresh peripheral blood by Ficoll-Paque density gradient centrifugation. Progressor patients were defined as those initially diagnosed with Graves' hyperthyroidism in whom ophthalmopathy developed during follow-up. Total RNA was extracted with Trizol reagent, and quality was checked on an Agilent 2100 Bioanalyzer.

This clonotype was recorded many times. Its antigen target is currently unknown. No much larger clonotype is one base removed from it; base qualities were not supplied. General findings and caveats noted by the study authors: Most expanded thyroid clonotypes (frequency above 0.001) were also found in blood, which suggests that blood repertoires may mirror thyroid immune responses. During validation, the model predicted progression to ophthalmopathy a median of approximately 6.5 months ahead of onset, with roughly 65% sensitivity and around 73% specificity. A model built on a 13 V-J signature distinguished ophthalmopathy from stable hyperthyroidism, reaching 87.88% sensitivity and around 81% specificity in cross-validation and 80%/75% in testing. Sample size was not statistically predetermined, and blinding of investigators to group allocation was not performed.

TCR beta CDR3 regions were amplified from RNA transcripts. The TCR CDR3 was subjected to a first round of RT-PCR using the HTBI primer set and the Qiagen OneStep RT-PCR kit. A second multiplex PCR round built the libraries, followed by size selection and purification. Libraries were sequenced paired-end with 100 bp reads on an Illumina HiSeq2000. In the original analysis: SOAPnuke was used to process the raw data, removing reads that contained adapters or uncalled bases, had a mean Phred below 15, or lacked an exact match to the constant primer or identifier. High-quality paired reads were merged using COPE v1.2.5, and each unique nucleotide sequence was defined as a clonotype. MiTCR v1.1 was used to align clonotypes to the IMGT TRBV, TRBD and TRBJ reference segments. Only V-J combinations with frequency above 0.0001, covering roughly 99% of repertoires, were analysed. A TCS score was defined as the ratio between F50 (clonal expansion) and ExV (chaos), using BLOSUM62-based TCRdist between CDR3 peptides within each V-J. Welch's t-statistics and random forest reduced roughly 500 V-J features to 10 to 15, which were used in a naive Bayes classifier (R e1071). The public sequencing data were trimmed at Q25 with fastp and processed into clonotypes with MiXCR by TCRdb, which kept only in-frame beta chains. Rows are unified per CDR3 protein, each entry keeping the most common DNA and genes. TCRdb, not the authors, supplied the V and J calls. The sample records around 280,000 distinct CDR3 sequences, 10% to 15% of which are singletons. The top ten clones comprise 7.5% to 8% of the sample.

This TCR was sampled from a woman aged 25 to 39 with Graves' hyperthyroidism that later progressed to Graves' ophthalmopathy. The chain was built from TRBV11-3 and TRBJ2-1, with TRBD2 matching 14 junction bases. The material sequenced was blood. The base sequence is TGTGCCAGCAGCCCTGGGACTAGCGGGAGTGATGAGCAGTTCTTC. It codes for CASSPGTSGSDEQFF.